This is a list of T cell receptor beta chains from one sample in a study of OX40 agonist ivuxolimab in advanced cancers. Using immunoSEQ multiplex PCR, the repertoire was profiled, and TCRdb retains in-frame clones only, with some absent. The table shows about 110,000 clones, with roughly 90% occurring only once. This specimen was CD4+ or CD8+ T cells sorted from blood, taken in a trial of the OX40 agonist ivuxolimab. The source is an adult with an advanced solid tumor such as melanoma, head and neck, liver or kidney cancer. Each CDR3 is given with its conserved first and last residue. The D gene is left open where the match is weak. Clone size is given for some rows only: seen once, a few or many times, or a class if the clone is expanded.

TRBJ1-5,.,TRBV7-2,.,CASSLDMYQPQHF,TGTGCCAGCAGCTTAGATATGTATCAGCCCCAGCATTTT
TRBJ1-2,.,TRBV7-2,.,CASSSHGSNYGYTF,TGTGCCAGCAGCTCCCACGGTTCTAACTATGGCTACACCTTC
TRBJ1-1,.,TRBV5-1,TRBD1,CASSLGDRVMNTEAFF,TGCGCCAGCAGCTTGGGGGACAGGGTTATGAACACTGAAGCTTTCTTT
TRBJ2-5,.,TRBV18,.,CASSPPDGQETQYF,TGTGCCAGCTCACCGCCGGACGGTCAAGAGACCCAGTACTTC
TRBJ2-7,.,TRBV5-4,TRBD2,CASSSGGQYEQYF,TGTGCCAGCAGCTCGGGGGGGCAGTACGAGCAGTACTTC
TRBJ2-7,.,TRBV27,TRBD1,CASSPGTGRSSYEQYF,TGTGCCAGCAGTCCCGGGACAGGTAGGAGCTCCTACGAGCAGTACTTC
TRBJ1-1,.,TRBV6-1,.,CASNRLRDTEAFF,TGTGCCAGCAATAGGCTCCGGGACACTGAAGCTTTCTTT
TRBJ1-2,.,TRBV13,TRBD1,CASSTSGQGADGYTF,TGTGCCAGCAGCACGAGTGGACAGGGGGCTGATGGCTACACCTTC
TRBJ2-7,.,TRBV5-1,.,CASSQDSYEQYF,TGCGCCAGCAGCCAGGACAGCTACGAGCAGTACTTC
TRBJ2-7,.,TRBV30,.,CAWSAVSYEQYF,TGTGCCTGGAGTGCAGTCTCCTACGAGCAGTACTTC
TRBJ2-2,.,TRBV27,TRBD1,CASSLSNRGDPRELFF,TGTGCCAGCAGTTTATCGAACAGGGGGGATCCCCGGGAGCTGTTTTTT
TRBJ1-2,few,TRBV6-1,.,CASSEGGGTF,TGTGCCAGCAGTGAAGGCGGGGGCACCTTC
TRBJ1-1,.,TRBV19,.,CASSISGHEAFF,TGTGCCAGTAGTATTAGTGGGCATGAAGCTTTCTTT
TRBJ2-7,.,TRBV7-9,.,CASSLLWQGKYEQYF,TGTGCCAGCAGCTTATTGTGGCAGGGAAAATACGAGCAGTACTTC
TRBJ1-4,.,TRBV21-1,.,CASCPGRGNEKLFF,TGTGCCAGCTGCCCGGGGAGGGGGAATGAAAAACTGTTTTTT
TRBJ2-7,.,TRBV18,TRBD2,CASSPAGTSGSNEQYF,TGTGCCAGCTCGCCTGCCGGGACTAGCGGGAGCAACGAGCAGTACTTC
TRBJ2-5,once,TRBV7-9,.,CASSLTQETQYF,TGTGCCAGCAGCTTAACCCAAGAGACCCAGTACTTC
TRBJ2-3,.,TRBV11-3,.,CASSLEIMRATADTQYF,TGTGCCAGCAGCTTAGAAATTATGCGGGCGACGGCAGATACGCAGTATTTT
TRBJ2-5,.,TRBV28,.,CASSLLGQGQETQYF,TGTGCCAGCAGTTTATTAGGGCAGGGACAAGAGACCCAGTACTTC
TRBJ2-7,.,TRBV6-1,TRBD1,CASSEGQGFYEQYF,TGTGCCAGCAGTGAGGGACAGGGATTCTACGAGCAGTACTTC
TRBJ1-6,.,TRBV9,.,CASSEESSYNSPLHF,TGTGCCAGCAGCGAAGAGAGCTCCTATAATTCACCCCTCCACTTT
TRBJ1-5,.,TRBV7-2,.,CASSTEGDGGSPQHF,TGTGCCAGCAGCACGGAGGGGGACGGTGGCTCGCCCCAGCATTTT
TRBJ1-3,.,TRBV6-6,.,CASSYSETGRSTIYF,TGTGCCAGCAGTTACTCAGAGACGGGGAGGAGCACCATATATTTT
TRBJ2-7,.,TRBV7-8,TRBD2,CASSSFGSGASYEQYF,TGTGCCAGCAGCTCCTTCGGTAGCGGGGCCTCCTACGAGCAGTACTTC
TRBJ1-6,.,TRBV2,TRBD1,CASRAGTGPFNSPLHF,TGTGCCAGCAGGGCCGGGACAGGTCCCTTCAATTCACCCCTCCACTTT
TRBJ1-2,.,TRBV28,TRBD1,CASSQRDRPDYGYTF,TGTGCCAGCAGCCAAAGGGACAGACCAGACTATGGCTACACCTTC
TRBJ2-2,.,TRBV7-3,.,CASSSQLRGTGELFF,TGTGCCAGCAGCTCTCAGCTACGGGGCACCGGGGAGCTGTTTTTT
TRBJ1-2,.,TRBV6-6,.,CASSRQEYGYTF,TGTGCCAGCAGCCGACAGGAGTATGGCTACACCTTC
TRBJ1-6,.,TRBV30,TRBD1,CAWSMGQGVSPLHF,TGTGCCTGGAGTATGGGACAGGGGGTATCACCCCTCCACTTT
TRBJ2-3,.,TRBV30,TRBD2,CAWSVLAADTQYF,TGTGCCTGGAGTGTACTAGCGGCAGATACGCAGTATTTT
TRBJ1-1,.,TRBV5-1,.,CASSLGRGLFEAFF,TGCGCCAGCAGCTTGGGGAGGGGCCTTTTTGAAGCTTTCTTT
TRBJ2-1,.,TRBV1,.,CTSSRTSGTTGTNEQFF,TGCACCAGCAGCCGAACTTCCGGGACTACCGGAACGAATGAGCAGTTCTTC
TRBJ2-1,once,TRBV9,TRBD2,CASSVELAGAGEQFF,TGTGCCAGCAGCGTAGAACTAGCGGGAGCGGGTGAGCAGTTCTTC
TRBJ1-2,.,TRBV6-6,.,CASSPRQGQSGYTF,TGTGCCAGCAGTCCCCGGCAGGGCCAGTCGGGCTACACCTTC
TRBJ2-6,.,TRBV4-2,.,CASSQDRGPQDSGANVLTF,TGTGCCAGCAGCCAAGATAGAGGACCACAGGACTCTGGGGCCAACGTCCTGACTTTC
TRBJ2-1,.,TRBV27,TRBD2,CASSSRLAGKYNEQFF,TGTGCCAGCAGTTCCCGACTAGCGGGAAAGTACAATGAGCAGTTCTTC
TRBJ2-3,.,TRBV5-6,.,CASSLVRPGPDTQYF,TGTGCCAGCAGCTTGGTACGCCCCGGCCCAGATACGCAGTATTTT
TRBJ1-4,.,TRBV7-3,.,CASSLSNLGKLFF,TGTGCCAGCAGCTTATCGAATTTGGGAAAACTGTTTTTT
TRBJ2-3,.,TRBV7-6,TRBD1,CASSSNLDRGQGDTQYF,TGTGCCAGCAGCTCCAACTTAGACAGGGGGCAGGGAGATACGCAGTATTTT
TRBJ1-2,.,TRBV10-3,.,CAISGPTGSYGYTF,TGTGCCATCAGTGGACCCACGGGATCCTATGGCTACACCTTC
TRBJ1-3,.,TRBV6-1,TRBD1,CASRDRGENTIYF,TGTGCCAGCAGGGACAGGGGCGAAAACACCATATATTTT
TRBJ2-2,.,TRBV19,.,CASSESSRNTGELFF,TGTGCCAGTAGTGAGTCCTCCAGGAACACCGGGGAGCTGTTTTTT
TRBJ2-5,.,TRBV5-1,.,CASSLGQETQYF,TGCGCCAGCAGCTTGGGTCAAGAGACCCAGTACTTC
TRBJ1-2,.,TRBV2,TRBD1,CASSPLRTGGFNYGYTF,TGTGCCAGCAGTCCTCTCCGGACAGGGGGCTTTAACTATGGCTACACCTTC
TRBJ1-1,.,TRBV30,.,CAWSVTGLNTEAFF,TGTGCCTGGAGTGTAACAGGCCTGAACACTGAAGCTTTCTTT
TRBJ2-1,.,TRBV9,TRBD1,CASSVGAGQGYNEQFF,TGTGCCAGCAGCGTAGGAGCCGGACAGGGCTACAATGAGCAGTTCTTC
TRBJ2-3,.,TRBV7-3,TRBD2,CASSPAGRAGVDTQYF,TGTGCCAGCAGCCCCGCCGGGAGGGCGGGAGTGGATACGCAGTATTTT
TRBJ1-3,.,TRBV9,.,CASSTMGRNSGNTIYF,TGTGCCAGCAGCACCATGGGACGGAACTCTGGAAACACCATATATTTT
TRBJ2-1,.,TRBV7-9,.,CASTTRHEQFF,TGTGCCAGCACCACCCGTCATGAGCAGTTCTTC
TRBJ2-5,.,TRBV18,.,CASSPLVQETQYF,TGTGCCAGCTCACCACTGGTACAAGAGACCCAGTACTTC
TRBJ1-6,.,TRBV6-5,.,CASTLGGPRSPLHF,TGTGCCAGCACACTGGGGGGGCCGCGTTCACCCCTCCACTTT
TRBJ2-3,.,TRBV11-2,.,CASSLDSLTTGVHTQYF,TGTGCCAGCAGCTTAGATTCACTCACCACGGGGGTACATACGCAGTATTTT
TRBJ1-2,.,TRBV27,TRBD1,CASSPGQGSGGYTF,TGTGCCAGCAGCCCTGGACAGGGTTCGGGAGGCTACACCTTC
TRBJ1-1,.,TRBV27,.,CASRPSTGQNTEAFF,TGTGCCAGCAGACCTTCTACCGGGCAGAACACTGAAGCTTTCTTT
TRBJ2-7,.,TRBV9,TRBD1,CASSAGTGGYEQYF,TGTGCCAGCAGCGCCGGGACAGGGGGCTACGAGCAGTACTTC
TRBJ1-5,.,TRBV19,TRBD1,CASSIDTPTGGRLIAQHF,TGTGCCAGTAGTATTGATACCCCGACAGGGGGGCGTTTGATAGCCCAGCATTTT
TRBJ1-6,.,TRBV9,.,CASSVAPSGAVNSPLHF,TGTGCCAGCAGCGTAGCCCCATCAGGGGCAGTAAATTCACCCCTCCACTTT
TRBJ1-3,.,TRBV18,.,CASSPPVRHSSYSGNTIYF,TGTGCCAGCTCACCACCAGTAAGACATTCGAGTTACTCTGGAAACACCATATATTTT